This TCR beta chain stems from a study of post-analysis software for immune sequencing data. Turning to the study itself: The courses of disease that were included comprised relapsing-remitting, secondary progressive and progressive-relapsing multiple sclerosis.

Regarding the study as a whole: Normalized Chao1 diversity in multiple sclerosis patients fell significantly below that of controls. Strong co-clustering by F measure was seen for same-batch samples. Among roughly five TRBV segments more frequent in patients than controls were TRBV5-6, TRBV5-1 and TRBV20-1.

This clonotype showed up just a few times. Its target is not known. cDNA libraries for TCR beta contained unique molecular identifiers. TCRdb re-called the PCR reads through MiXCR, storing one row per CDR3 protein. The sample lists 650,000 to 900,000 distinct CDR3 sequences; roughly 46% were seen once. CDR1 is MNHNY, CDR2 SVGAGI, per germline (reference sequence). This CDR3 has 16 residues. Unmatched junction bases numbered 7, after V lost 2 bases and J lost 3 bases. The rearrangement links TRBV6-6 to TRBJ2-1; TRBD2 agrees at 7 bases. This sequence originates from a girl aged 10 to 17 with multiple sclerosis. The specimen sequenced was blood. CDR3 nucleotide sequence: TGTGCCAGCAGTTACGGGGCGGGAGCGTACTACAATGAGCAGTTCTTC. Its translation is CASSYGAGAYYNEQFF.